A single T cell receptor beta chain is shown here with its context. The junction departs from germline at one end; a sequencing error may be responsible. The data were obtained in a study of T cell changes during pregnancy in multiple sclerosis. The length of the CDR3 is 13 residues. Germline V gene sequence: CDR1 SQVTM, CDR2 ANQGSEA. The data were produced by immunoSEQ multiplex PCR, yet TCRdb's version contains in-frame clones alone and is incomplete. Of 70,000 to 75,000 clones detected, 85% to 95% appear once; the ten largest clones hold over 2%. This sequence originates from a female donor with multiple sclerosis, enrolled in a pregnancy study. The chain couples TRBV29-1 to TRBJ2-1; the match to TRBD2 covers 14 bases. Sequences were derived from peripheral blood, sampled before pregnancy. The DNA of the CDR3 is TGCAGCGTGCCGGGACTAGCGGGAGTCGAGCGGTTCTTC. Amino acids: CSVPGLAGVERFF.